The 20 T cell receptor beta chains listed next were all sequenced from one sample in a study of T cells expressing NK-cell markers. TCRdb reprocessed the 5' RACE reads and keeps a single row for each CDR3 protein, giving no DNA. The table counts about 300,000 distinct CDR3 sequences; about 4.2% lies in the top ten. The material sequenced was blood T cells: a sorted CD56 or NKG2C T cell subset, CD4+ or CD8+ T cells, or bulk PBMC T cells (not recorded which). Receptors originate from a woman between 18 and 70 years old in good health.

This chain uses TRBV5-1 with TRBJ2-1; TCRdb reports TRBD2, a call that lacks DNA to check it against. Looked up from germline, CDR1 is SGHRS and CDR2 is YFSETQ. The CDR3 has 17 amino acids. The CDR3 loop is CASSRTSSGSSYNEQFF.

The chain combines TRBV30 with TRBJ2-1; without DNA, the TCRdb call of TRBD2 cannot be checked. The CDR3 spans 15 residues. Germline loops: CDR1 GTSNPN, CDR2 SVGIG (reference sequence). CDR3 region: CAWSAGTKGYNEQFF.

V and J are TRBV12-3 or TRBV12-4 and TRBJ1-1. The CDR3 consists of 16 residues. This CDR3 is CASSWAPTEINTEAFF.

This chain uses TRBV7-2 with TRBJ1-2; absent DNA, TCRdb's TRBD1 call cannot be checked. CDR3 length: 15 amino acids. Germline assignment: CDR1 SGHTA and CDR2 FQGNSA. CDR3: CASSLRVNLGDGYTF.

This chain links TRBV3-1 with TRBJ2-6; with no DNA, the TCRdb D assignment of TRBD1 cannot be verified. Germline V gives CDR1 LGHDT, CDR2 YNNKEL (reference sequence). The CDR3 has 17 amino acids. The CDR3 loop is CASSQGTGHSGANVLTF. Together with reference TRBV3-1 and TRBJ2-6, the CDR3 gives the full variable domain: DTAVSQTPKYLVTQMGNDKSIKCEQNLGHDTMYWYKQDSKKFLKIMFSYNNKELIINETVPNRFSPKSPDKAHLNLHINSLELGDSAVYFCASSQGTGHSGANVLTFGAGSRLTVL.

The chain carries TRBV20-1 and TRBJ2-3. The CDR3 contains 13 residues. Germline V gene data show CDR1 as DFQATT and CDR2 as SNEGSKA (reference sequence). This CDR3 reads CSAGGSGLDTQYF.

The CDR3 is CASSLVGGGQPQHF. The V call is TRBV7-2, the J call TRBJ1-5; TCRdb gives TRBD1 as the D gene, but with no DNA this cannot be confirmed. The length of the CDR3 is 14 residues. CDR1 is SGHTA, CDR2 FQGNSA, per germline.

V is TRBV19 and J is TRBJ1-1. The germline V gene has CDR1 LNHDA and CDR2 SQIVND (reference sequence). The CDR3 contains 13 residues. The CDR3 reads CASTGRLNTEAFF.

CDR3 sequence: CASSQAGVAGESSYNEQFF. The gene calls are TRBV4-1 and TRBJ2-1; TCRdb gives TRBD2 as the D gene, but with no DNA this cannot be confirmed. Germline V gives CDR1 MGHRA, CDR2 YSYEKL. There are 19 residues in the CDR3.

The chain joins TRBV7-3 to TRBJ2-1; the D gene TCRdb calls, TRBD2, cannot be checked with no DNA. Germline loops: CDR1 SGHTA, CDR2 FQGTGA. This CDR3 has 14 residues. The CDR3 loop reads CASSSTSGGNEQFF.

The chain joins TRBV20-1 to TRBJ2-7; the TCRdb D gene call, TRBD2, has no DNA to confirm it. Per germline, CDR1 DFQATT and CDR2 SNEGSKA (reference sequence). The CDR3 has 14 residues. The CDR3 is CSATPSGRAYEQYF.

V is TRBV7-2 and J is TRBJ2-3; checking the TCRdb D call of TRBD2 is not possible without DNA. Germline CDR1 is SGHTA and CDR2 is FQGNSA. This CDR3 has 14 amino acids. CDR3 residues: CASSLSRGSDTQYF. The complete variable domain, with remaining parts taken from reference TRBV7-2 and TRBJ2-3, reads GAGVSQSPSNKVTEKGKDVELRCDPISGHTALYWYRQSLGQGLEFLIYFQGNSAPDKSGLPSDRFSAERTGGSVSTLTIQRTQQEDSAVYLCASSLSRGSDTQYFGPGTRLTVL.

CDR3 sequence reads: CSAATGLRTLKSTDTQYF. This sequence joins TRBV20-1 and TRBJ2-3; TCRdb names TRBD1, which stays unverified in the absence of DNA. This CDR3 contains 18 residues. Germline-derived CDR1 and CDR2 are DFQATT and SNEGSKA (reference sequence).

The chain uses TRBV12-3 or TRBV12-4 and TRBJ2-1; the TCRdb call, TRBD1, lacks DNA for checking. The length of the CDR3 is 15 residues. Here the CDR3 reads CASSPDGVTYNEQFF.

The V gene is TRBV11-2, the J gene TRBJ2-5; the TCRdb call, TRBD2, lacks DNA for checking. The CDR3 contains 16 residues. Germline V gene lookup returns CDR1 SGHAT and CDR2 FQNNGV. CDR3 loop: CASSLVPGRVVETQYF.

This chain links TRBV18 with TRBJ1-5. Germline CDR1 reads KGHSH; CDR2 reads LQKENI. The CDR3 length is 12 residues. CDR3 loop: CASSPDAQPQHF. Combining the CDR3 with reference TRBV18 and TRBJ1-5 gives the whole variable domain NAGVMQNPRHLVRRRGQEARLRCSPMKGHSHVYWYRQLPEEGLKFMVYLQKENIIDESGMPKERFSAEFPKEGPSILRIQQVVRGDSAAYFCASSPDAQPQHFGDGTRLSIL.

The chain combines TRBV7-2 with TRBJ2-1. The CDR3 loop spans 11 amino acids. The germline CDR1 and CDR2 sequences are SGHTA and FQGNSA. The CDR3 sequence: CASSLSVEQFF.

The chain links TRBV7-9 to TRBJ2-5; TCRdb designates TRBD1, a call that cannot be tested without DNA. Germline lookup yields CDR1 SEHNR and CDR2 FQNEAQ (reference sequence). The CDR3 length is 16 residues. The CDR3 reads CASSRGTGRSQETQYF. Using reference TRBV7-9 and TRBJ2-5 for the parts outside the CDR3, the full variable domain is DTGVSQNPRHKITKRGQNVTFRCDPISEHNRLYWYRQTLGQGPEFLTYFQNEAQLEKSRLLSDRFSAERPKGSFSTLEIQRTEQGDSAMYLCASSRGTGRSQETQYFGPGTRLLVL.

The chain couples TRBV6-1 to TRBJ1-6; TCRdb's D gene call, TRBD1, goes unchecked for lack of DNA. Germline values: CDR1 MNHNS, CDR2 SASEGT. This CDR3 is built from 14 residues. CDR3 amino acids: CASTPVPGNSPLHF.

This chain uses TRBV6-2 or TRBV6-3 with TRBJ2-2; TCRdb picks TRBD2, but there is no DNA to check that call. This CDR3 spans 14 amino acids. Germline CDR1 reads MNHEY; CDR2 reads SVGEGT. The CDR3 loop reads CASRLTSGPGELFF.